These 3 T cell receptor beta chains were all obtained from the same sample, sequenced in a study of blood T cell repertoires in COVID-19. Method: immunoSEQ multiplex PCR; TCRdb's copy keeps in-frame clones and lacks some. The sample has 200,000 or so clones; about 80% are singletons. Material: peripheral blood. These receptors all stem from a woman in her 30s who had recovered from COVID-19.

The chain carries TRBV6-5 and TRBJ2-7; 7 bases fit TRBD2. CDR1 MNHEY and CDR2 SVGAGI come from the germline V gene. CDR3 size: 15 residues. J was trimmed by 0 bases and V by 0 bases; bases with no gene match: 2. CDR3 nucleotide sequence: TGTGCCAGCAGTTACTCGGGACTAATCTCCTACGAGCAGTACTTC. It specifies CASSYSGLISYEQYF.

The chain has TRBV7-9 and TRBJ1-3; no firm D call. CDR3 length: 14 amino acids. Germline assignment: CDR1 SEHNR and CDR2 FQNEAQ (reference sequence). The V end was cut by 4 bases, the J end by 8 bases, with 15 bases between. The CDR3 DNA reads TGTGCCAGCAGCTCGAGGGTCGGGGATGACACCATATATTTT. As protein: CASSSRVGDDTIYF.

The chain carries TRBV3-1 (or the pseudogene TRBV3-2) and TRBJ2-7; 8 nucleotides align to TRBD2. Trimming at V came to 0 bases and at J to 6 bases, leaving 10 bases not matched to a gene. This CDR3 has 16 amino acids. Germline assignment: CDR1 LGHDT and CDR2 YNNKEL (reference sequence). CDR3 region: CASSQDTGGVKGEQYF. The CDR3 DNA sequence: TGTGCCAGCAGCCAAGATACGGGGGGGGTGAAGGGCGAGCAGTACTTC.